The T cell receptor beta chain under discussion was sequenced for a study of blood T cell repertoires in COVID-19. Study-level background: From T cells, B-cell-depleted T cells, or PBMCs came the material, which was cDNA or gDNA.

V was pared by 2 bases and J by 0 bases, with 13 bases between. The V gene's germline CDR1 is GTSNPN and CDR2 SVGIG (reference sequence). CDR3 length: 15 amino acids. Per the study methods: Reference gene primers were amplified, and this amplification served to estimate nucleated cell counts. Some clones are missing from TCRdb's copy, which holds only in-frame ones; the method was immunoSEQ multiplex PCR. V and J calls and clone size are those listed in that table; D and trimming were worked out from the DNA. The sample consists of 150,000 to 200,000 clones, about 89% of them appearing once. The TCR comes from a man between 65 and 85 years old with acute or convalescent COVID-19. The chain carries TRBV30 and TRBJ2-5, with D perhaps TRBD1 (5 bases). Sequenced sample: peripheral blood. The CDR3 protein is CAWSLGPWYQETQYF. The CDR3 coding sequence is TGTGCCTGGAGTTTGGGGCCGTGGTACCAAGAGACCCAGTACTTC.